This is a list of T cell receptor beta chains from one sample in a study of blood T cell repertoires in COVID-19. Produced via immunoSEQ multiplex PCR; TCRdb's table is partial and in-frame only. The sample has 190,000 or so clones, 89% seen once; the top ten hold around 7%. The sample comprised peripheral blood. The source is a man in his forties or fifties with acute or convalescent COVID-19. Each CDR3 is given with its conserved first and last residue. The order of the fields is CDR3 protein, CDR3 DNA, D gene, clone size, V gene, J gene. The D gene is left open where the match is weak. Rows may omit the clone size; those that give it use once, few, many or a size class.

CDR3 protein: CASSFGGKLFF
CDR3 DNA: TGTGCCAGCAGTTTCGGAGGAAAACTGTTTTTT
D gene: .
clone size: .
V gene: TRBV27
J gene: TRBJ1-4

CDR3 protein: CASSLRDRGFPAFF
CDR3 DNA: TGTGCCAGCAGTCTGAGGGACAGGGGGTTCCCCGCTTTCTTT
D gene: TRBD1
clone size: .
V gene: TRBV27
J gene: TRBJ1-1

CDR3 protein: CAWSPPGGILTEAFF
CDR3 DNA: TGTGCCTGGAGTCCCCCAGGGGGCATTCTCACTGAAGCTTTCTTT
D gene: TRBD1
clone size: .
V gene: TRBV30
J gene: TRBJ1-1

CDR3 protein: CASSSHGTLPDYEQYF
CDR3 DNA: TGTGCCAGCAGTTCCCATGGGACACTTCCCGACTACGAGCAGTACTTC
D gene: .
clone size: once
V gene: TRBV28
J gene: TRBJ2-7

CDR3 protein: CASSLEGQREGNQPQHF
CDR3 DNA: TGTGCCAGCAGCTTAGAGGGTCAGCGAGAGGGCAATCAGCCCCAGCATTTT
D gene: .
clone size: .
V gene: TRBV11-2
J gene: TRBJ1-5

CDR3 protein: CASKRDRYEQYF
CDR3 DNA: TGCGCCAGCAAAAGGGACAGGTACGAGCAGTACTTC
D gene: TRBD1
clone size: .
V gene: TRBV5-1
J gene: TRBJ2-7

CDR3 protein: CASSLAGTYNSPLHF
CDR3 DNA: TGTGCCAGCAGCTTGGCAGGGACCTATAATTCACCCCTCCACTTT
D gene: .
clone size: .
V gene: TRBV5-4
J gene: TRBJ1-6

CDR3 protein: CASSFLKGTDTQYF
CDR3 DNA: TGCGCCAGCAGCTTCCTGAAGGGGACAGATACGCAGTATTTT
D gene: .
clone size: .
V gene: TRBV5-1
J gene: TRBJ2-3

CDR3 protein: CASSPMELDFYGYTF
CDR3 DNA: TGTGCCAGCAGTCCCATGGAGCTCGACTTCTATGGCTACACCTTC
D gene: .
clone size: .
V gene: TRBV2
J gene: TRBJ1-2

CDR3 protein: CASSLEGLAKYEQFF
CDR3 DNA: TGCGCCAGCAGCTTGGAGGGACTAGCTAAGTATGAGCAGTTCTTC
D gene: TRBD2
clone size: .
V gene: TRBV5-1
J gene: TRBJ2-1

CDR3 protein: CASSSRQGWDTEAFF
CDR3 DNA: TGTGCCAGCAGCTCACGACAGGGGTGGGACACTGAAGCTTTCTTT
D gene: TRBD1
clone size: .
V gene: TRBV7-9
J gene: TRBJ1-1

CDR3 protein: CASSTRTSGSPYEQYF
CDR3 DNA: TGTGCCAGTAGTACTCGGACTAGCGGGTCCCCCTACGAGCAGTACTTC
D gene: TRBD2
clone size: .
V gene: TRBV19
J gene: TRBJ2-7

CDR3 protein: CASSVMTGNYGYTF
CDR3 DNA: TGTGCCAGCTCCGTTATGACAGGGAACTATGGCTACACCTTC
D gene: TRBD1
clone size: .
V gene: TRBV18
J gene: TRBJ1-2

CDR3 protein: CASSSSGGADTGELFF
CDR3 DNA: TGTGCCAGTAGCTCTAGCGGGGGAGCCGACACCGGGGAGCTGTTTTTT
D gene: TRBD2
clone size: .
V gene: TRBV19
J gene: TRBJ2-2

CDR3 protein: CASSYQSASTDTQYF
CDR3 DNA: TGTGCCAGCAGCTATCAGAGCGCTAGCACAGATACGCAGTATTTT
D gene: .
clone size: .
V gene: TRBV7-3
J gene: TRBJ2-3

CDR3 protein: CASSDREGYSPLHF
CDR3 DNA: TGTGCCAGCAGTGATCGGGAGGGATATAGTCCCCTCCACTTT
D gene: .
clone size: few
V gene: TRBV2
J gene: TRBJ1-6

CDR3 protein: CASIDRGEGFDEQFF
CDR3 DNA: TGTGCCAGTATTGACAGGGGTGAGGGTTTCGATGAGCAGTTCTTC
D gene: TRBD1
clone size: .
V gene: TRBV19
J gene: TRBJ2-1

CDR3 protein: CASSPQNRGHGYTF
CDR3 DNA: TGTGCCAGCTCACCGCAGAACAGGGGGCACGGCTACACCTTC
D gene: TRBD1
clone size: once
V gene: TRBV18
J gene: TRBJ1-2

CDR3 protein: CASSLVQGNTGELFF
CDR3 DNA: TGTGCCAGCAGCTTGGTACAGGGGAACACCGGGGAGCTGTTTTTT
D gene: .
clone size: .
V gene: TRBV5-4
J gene: TRBJ2-2

CDR3 protein: CASSLLAGGPTDTQYF
CDR3 DNA: TGTGCCAGCAGCCTACTAGCGGGGGGACCCACAGATACGCAGTATTTT
D gene: TRBD2
clone size: once
V gene: TRBV6-4
J gene: TRBJ2-3

CDR3 protein: CASSLALAGLTVETQYF
CDR3 DNA: TGTGCCAGCAGCTTGGCACTAGCGGGCCTTACGGTGGAGACCCAGTACTTC
D gene: TRBD2
clone size: .
V gene: TRBV5-4
J gene: TRBJ2-5

CDR3 protein: CASSHLQAGAEGGELFF
CDR3 DNA: TGCGCCAGCAGCCATCTCCAGGCAGGGGCCGAGGGCGGGGAGCTGTTTTTT
D gene: .
clone size: once
V gene: TRBV5-1
J gene: TRBJ2-2

CDR3 protein: CASSISGGLETQYF
CDR3 DNA: TGTGCCAGTAGTATAAGCGGGGGGCTAGAGACCCAGTACTTC
D gene: TRBD2
clone size: .
V gene: TRBV19
J gene: TRBJ2-5

CDR3 protein: CASRPQQGQAFF
CDR3 DNA: TGTGCCAGCAGGCCCCAACAGGGTCAAGCTTTCTTT
D gene: .
clone size: .
V gene: TRBV7-9
J gene: TRBJ1-1

CDR3 protein: CASSLGGVAGELFF
CDR3 DNA: TGTGCCAGCAGCTTAGGGGGCGTGGCCGGGGAGCTGTTTTTT
D gene: .
clone size: once
V gene: TRBV7-3
J gene: TRBJ2-2

CDR3 protein: CASSRGSYNEQFF
CDR3 DNA: TGCGCCAGCAGTAGGGGATCCTACAATGAGCAGTTCTTC
D gene: .
clone size: .
V gene: TRBV10-1
J gene: TRBJ2-1

CDR3 protein: CASSLTGAGNTIYF
CDR3 DNA: TGTGCCAGCAGCTTGACAGGGGCTGGAAACACCATATATTTT
D gene: TRBD1
clone size: once
V gene: TRBV5-4
J gene: TRBJ1-3

CDR3 protein: CASSSSGGWTYNEQFF
CDR3 DNA: TGTGCCAGCAGCTCGTCGGGGGGCTGGACCTACAATGAGCAGTTCTTC
D gene: .
clone size: .
V gene: TRBV11-3
J gene: TRBJ2-1

CDR3 protein: CASRTAGTGNAEAFF
CDR3 DNA: TGTGCCAGTAGGACTGCCGGGACAGGGAACGCTGAAGCTTTCTTT
D gene: TRBD1
clone size: .
V gene: TRBV19
J gene: TRBJ1-1

CDR3 protein: CASSRPGTSNEQFF
CDR3 DNA: TGCGCCAGCAGCCGACCCGGGACTAGCAATGAGCAGTTCTTC
D gene: TRBD2
clone size: few
V gene: TRBV4-1
J gene: TRBJ2-1

CDR3 protein: CASSGPGLYGYTF
CDR3 DNA: TGTGCCAGCAGCGGGCCGGGACTTTATGGCTACACCTTC
D gene: .
clone size: once
V gene: TRBV9
J gene: TRBJ1-2

CDR3 protein: CASSYGTLNTEAFF
CDR3 DNA: TGTGCCAGCAGCTACGGGACTTTGAACACTGAAGCTTTCTTT
D gene: .
clone size: .
V gene: TRBV11-1
J gene: TRBJ1-1

CDR3 protein: CASSYGQKSITDTQYF
CDR3 DNA: TGTGCCAGCAGCTATGGACAGAAATCAATCACAGATACGCAGTATTTT
D gene: .
clone size: .
V gene: TRBV6-2/TRBV6-3
J gene: TRBJ2-3

CDR3 protein: CAISDPTGAYEQYF
CDR3 DNA: TGTGCCATCAGTGACCCGACAGGGGCATACGAGCAGTACTTC
D gene: TRBD1
clone size: .
V gene: TRBV10-3
J gene: TRBJ2-7

CDR3 protein: CASSTRLAGGTGEQYF
CDR3 DNA: TGTGCCAGCAGTACTCGACTAGCGGGGGGCACTGGGGAGCAGTACTTC
D gene: TRBD2
clone size: .
V gene: TRBV27
J gene: TRBJ2-7

CDR3 protein: CASSSSGGASDTQYF
CDR3 DNA: TGTGCCAGCAGCAGTAGCGGGGGGGCTTCAGATACGCAGTATTTT
D gene: TRBD2
clone size: .
V gene: TRBV4-2
J gene: TRBJ2-3

CDR3 protein: CAISESFSRGSGNTIYF
CDR3 DNA: TGTGCCATCAGTGAGTCGTTTTCCAGGGGTTCTGGAAACACCATATATTTT
D gene: .
clone size: once
V gene: TRBV10-3
J gene: TRBJ1-3

CDR3 protein: CASSFGTVNTGELFF
CDR3 DNA: TGCGCCAGCAGCTTCGGGACAGTGAACACCGGGGAGCTGTTTTTT
D gene: TRBD1
clone size: .
V gene: TRBV5-1
J gene: TRBJ2-2

CDR3 protein: CASSLVAGGVETQYF
CDR3 DNA: TGTGCCAGCAGCTTAGTGGCAGGGGGCGTGGAGACCCAGTACTTC
D gene: TRBD1
clone size: .
V gene: TRBV11-2
J gene: TRBJ2-5

CDR3 protein: CSVERSGGDYGYTF
CDR3 DNA: TGCAGCGTTGAGAGGTCGGGGGGGGACTATGGCTACACCTTC
D gene: .
clone size: .
V gene: TRBV29-1
J gene: TRBJ1-2

CDR3 protein: CAISESISKEDTEAFF
CDR3 DNA: TGTGCCATCAGTGAGTCGATCTCCAAGGAGGACACTGAAGCTTTCTTT
D gene: .
clone size: .
V gene: TRBV10-3
J gene: TRBJ1-1

CDR3 protein: CASSSSDRRNQPQHF
CDR3 DNA: TGTGCCAGTAGTTCCTCTGACAGGCGCAATCAGCCCCAGCATTTT
D gene: .
clone size: .
V gene: TRBV19
J gene: TRBJ1-5

CDR3 protein: CASSPDRSYEQYF
CDR3 DNA: TGTGCCAGCAGCCCGGACAGGTCCTACGAGCAGTACTTC
D gene: TRBD1
clone size: .
V gene: TRBV6-2/TRBV6-3
J gene: TRBJ2-7

CDR3 protein: CASSSGGPGTGELFF
CDR3 DNA: TGTGCCAGCAGTTCGGGGGGGCCCGGCACCGGGGAGCTGTTTTTT
D gene: TRBD2
clone size: once
V gene: TRBV25-1
J gene: TRBJ2-2

CDR3 protein: CASSSIVASDTGELFF
CDR3 DNA: TGTGCCAGCAGCTCCATAGTGGCTAGCGACACCGGGGAGCTGTTTTTT
D gene: .
clone size: .
V gene: TRBV7-3
J gene: TRBJ2-2

CDR3 protein: CASSYGGADTQYF
CDR3 DNA: TGCGCCAGCAGCTACGGAGGGGCAGATACGCAGTATTTT
D gene: .
clone size: .
V gene: TRBV5-1
J gene: TRBJ2-3

CDR3 protein: CASSARQYGYTF
CDR3 DNA: TGTGCCAGTAGTGCCAGACAGTATGGCTACACCTTC
D gene: .
clone size: few
V gene: TRBV19
J gene: TRBJ1-2

CDR3 protein: CASSRTGYEQYF
CDR3 DNA: TGTGCCAGCAGCAGGACAGGTTACGAGCAGTACTTC
D gene: TRBD1
clone size: .
V gene: TRBV5-5
J gene: TRBJ2-7

CDR3 protein: CASSVAEANEKLFF
CDR3 DNA: TGTGCCAGTAGTGTCGCAGAGGCTAATGAAAAACTGTTTTTT
D gene: .
clone size: .
V gene: TRBV19
J gene: TRBJ1-4

CDR3 protein: CASIGGRNTEAFF
CDR3 DNA: TGTGCCAGTATCGGAGGGAGGAACACTGAAGCTTTCTTT
D gene: .
clone size: .
V gene: TRBV19
J gene: TRBJ1-1

CDR3 protein: CASSDVQGEAEKLFF
CDR3 DNA: TGCGCCAGCAGCGACGTACAGGGGGAAGCCGAAAAACTGTTTTTT
D gene: TRBD1
clone size: .
V gene: TRBV5-1
J gene: TRBJ1-4

CDR3 protein: CASSQGQGRVFDNEQFF
CDR3 DNA: TGCGCCAGCAGCCAGGGGCAGGGTAGGGTTTTTGACAATGAGCAGTTCTTC
D gene: .
clone size: .
V gene: TRBV4-1
J gene: TRBJ2-1

CDR3 protein: CATSDFAGTQYF
CDR3 DNA: TGTGCCACCAGTGATTTTGCGGGAACGCAGTATTTT
D gene: .
clone size: once
V gene: TRBV24-1
J gene: TRBJ2-3

CDR3 protein: CASSIDQGPNSPLHF
CDR3 DNA: TGTGCCAGTAGTATAGACCAGGGGCCTAATTCACCCCTCCACTTT
D gene: .
clone size: .
V gene: TRBV19
J gene: TRBJ1-6

CDR3 protein: CASSLGGSGYNEQFF
CDR3 DNA: TGTGCCAGCAGTTTAGGGGGTAGCGGCTACAATGAGCAGTTCTTC
D gene: .
clone size: once
V gene: TRBV28
J gene: TRBJ2-1

CDR3 protein: CASSKASGGGGYEQYF
CDR3 DNA: TGTGCCAGCAGCAAAGCTTCCGGCGGGGGGGGCTACGAGCAGTACTTC
D gene: .
clone size: .
V gene: TRBV21-1
J gene: TRBJ2-7

CDR3 protein: CASSLAGQSYGYTF
CDR3 DNA: TGTGCCAGCAGCTTAGCGGGACAGTCCTATGGCTACACCTTC
D gene: TRBD1
clone size: .
V gene: TRBV7-2
J gene: TRBJ1-2

CDR3 protein: CASSQVLRHTIYF
CDR3 DNA: TGTGCCAGCAGCCAAGTACTTCGCCACACCATATATTTT
D gene: .
clone size: .
V gene: TRBV3-1/TRBV3-2
J gene: TRBJ1-3

CDR3 protein: CASSSRTDGYTF
CDR3 DNA: TGTGCCAGCAGCTCACGGACAGATGGCTACACCTTC
D gene: .
clone size: .
V gene: TRBV5-5
J gene: TRBJ1-2

CDR3 protein: CASSKRPQGSTDTQYF
CDR3 DNA: TGTGCCAGCAGCAAAAGGCCCCAGGGGAGCACAGATACGCAGTATTTT
D gene: .
clone size: .
V gene: TRBV21-1
J gene: TRBJ2-3